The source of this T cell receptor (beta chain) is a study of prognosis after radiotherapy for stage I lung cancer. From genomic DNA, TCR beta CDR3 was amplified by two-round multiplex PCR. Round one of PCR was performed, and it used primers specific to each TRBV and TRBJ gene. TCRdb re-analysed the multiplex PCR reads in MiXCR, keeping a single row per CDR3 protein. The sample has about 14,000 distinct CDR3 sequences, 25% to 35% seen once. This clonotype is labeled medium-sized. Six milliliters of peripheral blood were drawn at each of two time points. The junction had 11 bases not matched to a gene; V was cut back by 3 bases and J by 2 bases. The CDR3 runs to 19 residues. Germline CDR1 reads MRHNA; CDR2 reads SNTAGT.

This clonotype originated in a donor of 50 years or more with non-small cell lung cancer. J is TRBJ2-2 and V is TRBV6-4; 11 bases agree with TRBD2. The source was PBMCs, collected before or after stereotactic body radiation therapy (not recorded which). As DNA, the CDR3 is TGTGCCAGCAGTGATCATGGTGGCCTAGCGGGAGGAAACACCGGGGAGCTGTTTTTT. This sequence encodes CASSDHGGLAGGNTGELFF.